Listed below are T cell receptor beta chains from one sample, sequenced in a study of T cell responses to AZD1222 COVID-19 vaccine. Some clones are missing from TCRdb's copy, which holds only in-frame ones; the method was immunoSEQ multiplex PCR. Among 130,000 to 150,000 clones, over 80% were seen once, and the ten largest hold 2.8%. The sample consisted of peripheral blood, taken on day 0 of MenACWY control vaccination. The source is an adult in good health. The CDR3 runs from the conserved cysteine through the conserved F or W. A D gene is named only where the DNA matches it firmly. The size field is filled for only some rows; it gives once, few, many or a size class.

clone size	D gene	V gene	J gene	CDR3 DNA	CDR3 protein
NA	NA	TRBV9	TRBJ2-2	TGTGCCAGCAGCCCACGAGGGGACACCGGGGAGCTGTTTTTT	CASSPRGDTGELFF
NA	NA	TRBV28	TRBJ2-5	TGTGCCAGCAGGAGTATAGGACCCCGGGCGGAGACCCAGTACTTC	CASRSIGPRAETQYF
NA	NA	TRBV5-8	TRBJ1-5	TGTGCCAGCAGCCGTTGGACTGCTGGTTCAAATCAGCCCCAGCATTTT	CASSRWTAGSNQPQHF
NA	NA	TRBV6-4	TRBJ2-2	TGTGCCAGCAGTGACTCGTCGCAGGGTAACACCGGGGAGCTGTTTTTT	CASSDSSQGNTGELFF
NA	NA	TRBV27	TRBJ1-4	TGTGCCAGCAGGGATGAAAAACTGTTTTTT	CASRDEKLFF
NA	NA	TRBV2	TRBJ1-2	TGTGCCAGCATAAGAGACAGAGGTTATGGCTACACCTTC	CASIRDRGYGYTF
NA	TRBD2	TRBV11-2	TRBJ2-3	TGTGCCAGCACAAAGGGCGGGGGGGGCACAGATACGCAGTATTTT	CASTKGGGGTDTQYF
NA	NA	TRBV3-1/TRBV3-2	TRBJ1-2	TGTGCCAGCAGCCAAGAGGCCGTCGGTGGCTACACCTTC	CASSQEAVGGYTF
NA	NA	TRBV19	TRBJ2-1	TGTGCCACAACCAGAGGGCAGGGGTCCGTGAGTGAGCAGTTCTTC	CATTRGQGSVSEQFF
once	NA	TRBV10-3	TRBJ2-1	TGTGCCATCAGGGCATCAGGGGAGTTTGAGCAGTTCTTC	CAIRASGEFEQFF
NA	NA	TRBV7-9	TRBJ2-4	TGTGCCAGCAGCTTCACGGGGTTAGCCAAAAACATTCAGTACTTC	CASSFTGLAKNIQYF
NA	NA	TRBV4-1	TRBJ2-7	TGCGCCAGCAGCCAAGAAGGGAACGAGCAGTACTTC	CASSQEGNEQYF
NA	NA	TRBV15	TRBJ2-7	TGTGCCACCAGCAGAGATAGGGCATTTTACGAGCAGTACTTC	CATSRDRAFYEQYF
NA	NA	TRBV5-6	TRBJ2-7	TGTGCCAGCAACCAGGGGTTCTACGAGCAGTACTTC	CASNQGFYEQYF
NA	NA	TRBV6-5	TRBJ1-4	TGTGCCAGCCGGAGTACTGGATATGAAAAACTGTTTTTT	CASRSTGYEKLFF
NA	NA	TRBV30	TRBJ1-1	TGTGCCTGGAGTGTAGGAGGTCCGAGGGAAGCTTTCTTT	CAWSVGGPREAFF
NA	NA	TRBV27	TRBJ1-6	TGTGCCAGCAGTTTAGGGACGGCGTGGGATTCACCCCTCCACTTT	CASSLGTAWDSPLHF
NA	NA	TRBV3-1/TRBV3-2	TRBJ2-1	TGTGCCAGCAGCCCAAGCCTAGGGACTCCCACCTACAATGAGCAGTTCTTC	CASSPSLGTPTYNEQFF
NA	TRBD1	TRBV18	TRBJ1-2	TGTGCCAGCAGTCAGGGGGCATTCGGCTATGGCTACACCTTC	CASSQGAFGYGYTF
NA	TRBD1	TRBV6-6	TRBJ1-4	TGTGCCAGCTCCCCGGGGGACAGGGGTGGGGAAAAACTGTTTTTT	CASSPGDRGGEKLFF
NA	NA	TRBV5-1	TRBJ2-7	TGCGCCAGCAGCGCGACAGGCGCTCCCTACGAGCAGTACTTC	CASSATGAPYEQYF
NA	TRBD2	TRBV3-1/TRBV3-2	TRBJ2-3	TGTGCCAGCAGTCTACGGACTAGCGGGGACCTCACAGATACGCAGTATTTT	CASSLRTSGDLTDTQYF